Below, 26 T cell receptor beta chains from the same sample are listed, as sequenced in a study of OX40 agonist ivuxolimab in advanced cancers. Produced via immunoSEQ multiplex PCR; TCRdb's table is partial and in-frame only. Of more than 65,000 clones listed, about 88% are singletons. This sample comprised CD4+ or CD8+ T cells sorted from blood, obtained in a trial of the OX40 agonist ivuxolimab. The receptors derive from an adult with an advanced solid tumor such as melanoma, head and neck, liver or kidney cancer.

This clone was detected a few times. V gene TRBV11-2 combines with J gene TRBJ2-7; perhaps TRBD1 as D (5 bases). From germline, CDR1 is SGHAT and CDR2 FQNNGV. This CDR3 region has 17 residues. Trimming stripped 2 bases from V and 6 bases from J, with 23 bases between. This chain's CDR3 is CASSLPPWGQEGLEQYF. CDR3 DNA: TGTGCCAGCAGCTTACCTCCCTGGGGCCAGGAAGGGCTCGAGCAGTACTTC.

The V call is TRBV9, the J call TRBJ2-7; TRBD1 aligns across 7 bases. Trimming took 3 bases from V and 4 from J; bases not matched to a gene: 7. Looked up from germline, CDR1 is SGDLS and CDR2 is YYNGEE. This CDR3 has 14 residues. The CDR3 DNA reads as TGTGCCAGCAGCGCAGGGGGTGTTGGATACGAGCAGTACTTC. Protein: CASSAGGVGYEQYF.

The V call is TRBV4-1, the J call TRBJ2-7, with D unclear. The CDR3 loop spans 16 amino acids. The ends were cut back, 0 bases at V and 2 bases at J, with 14 bases in the middle. Germline V gene lookup returns CDR1 MGHRA and CDR2 YSYEKL. The CDR3 region is CASSQELTVPPYEQYF. For the CDR3, the DNA is TGCGCCAGCAGCCAAGAGTTAACAGTTCCTCCCTACGAGCAGTACTTC.

This clone was found a few times. Other DNA variants within this sample encode the same CDR3. The chain links TRBV20-1 to TRBJ2-7; D tentatively reads TRBD1 or TRBD2 (5 bases each). V was clipped by 1 base and J by 4 bases, with 5 bases between them. Germline-derived CDR1 and CDR2 are DFQATT and SNEGSKA (reference sequence). CDR3 length: 11 residues. The CDR3 loop is CSARGGYEQYF. The CDR3 DNA reads TGCAGTGCTAGAGGGGGGTACGAGCAGTACTTC.

This clone was recorded only once. The chain combines TRBV7-6 with TRBJ2-5, with TRBD2 matching over 10 bases. This CDR3 region has 13 residues. The trim removed 4 bases at V and 5 bases at J, leaving 1 base unmatched. From germline, CDR1 is SGHVS and CDR2 FNYEAQ. This CDR3 is CASSYSGGETQYF. CDR3 in DNA: TGTGCCAGCAGCTATAGCGGGGGGGAGACCCAGTACTTC.

The CDR3 loop is CASSFSAGGLMGEQFF. The CDR3 region has the DNA TGTGCCAGCAGCTTCTCCGCGGGGGGGCTAATGGGTGAGCAGTTCTTC. The chain is built from TRBV7-2 and TRBJ2-1, with 9 bases fitting TRBD2. The CDR3 consists of 16 residues. Germline V gene lookup returns CDR1 SGHTA and CDR2 FQGNSA. The V segment lost 3 bases and the J segment 9 bases; nucleotides outside the gene matches: 12.

The rearrangement uses TRBV7-6 and TRBJ2-2; D not resolved. The CDR3 loop spans 15 amino acids. Trimming stripped 6 bases from V and 5 bases from J, with 16 bases between. Germline CDR1 SGHVS, CDR2 FNYEAQ. The CDR3 DNA sequence: TGTGCCAGCAGTCTCGTCCCAAGGGTTACCGGGGAGCTGTTTTTT. Encoded protein: CASSLVPRVTGELFF.

This rearrangement joins TRBV5-1 to TRBJ2-5; possibly TRBD1 for D (5 bases). From germline, CDR1 is SGHRS and CDR2 YFSETQ. The V end was cut by 0 bases, the J end by 2 bases, with 14 bases between. This CDR3 region has 16 residues. The CDR3 region is CASSLGPGPSQETQYF. The CDR3 DNA reads as TGCGCCAGCAGCTTGGGACCAGGGCCCTCACAAGAGACCCAGTACTTC.

This chain links TRBV6-1 with TRBJ1-5; weak D call: TRBD1 (5 bases). V was pared by 4 bases and J by 2 bases, with 15 bases between. The germline CDR1 and CDR2 sequences are MNHNS and SASEGT. The CDR3 contains 16 residues. The CDR3 DNA sequence: TGTGCCAGCAGTGGGGTCACCCTAGGGGGCAATCAGCCCCAGCATTTT. This codes for CASSGVTLGGNQPQHF.

The genes are TRBV6-1 and TRBJ2-7; D may be TRBD1 or TRBD2 (5 bases each). The CDR3 is made up of 15 amino acids. With 7 bases removed from V and 2 bases from J, the gap between germline ends came to 18 bases. In germline, CDR1 is MNHNS, CDR2 SASEGT. CDR3: CASKAYAEGTYEQYF. In nucleotides, the CDR3 is TGTGCCAGCAAGGCCTACGCCGAGGGGACCTACGAGCAGTACTTC.

The chain combines TRBV10-2 with TRBJ2-5; D call uncertain. Germline CDR1 is WSHSY and CDR2 is SAAADI. The V gene lost 6 bases and the J gene lost 1 base, with 9 bases spanning the gap. The CDR3 loop spans 13 amino acids. The CDR3 DNA is TGCGCCAGCAGCCAGCCTTCCCAAGAGACCCAGTACTTC. Its protein is CASSQPSQETQYF.

J is TRBJ2-3 and V is TRBV19, with D possibly matching TRBD2 (5 bases). The V end lost 1 base, the J end lost 9 bases, and 11 bases lay between the germline ends. CDR1 LNHDA and CDR2 SQIVND come from the germline V gene (reference sequence). CDR3 length: 13 residues. CDR3 DNA sequence: TGTGCCAGTAGTATAGGGGCTACGGGGACGCAGTATTTT. It specifies CASSIGATGTQYF.

The V and J genes are TRBV5-1 and TRBJ2-5, with a weak D call TRBD2 (6 bases). V was trimmed by 3 bases and J by 1 base, leaving 10 bases between them. This CDR3 region has 14 residues. CDR1 SGHRS and CDR2 YFSETQ come from the germline V gene. The CDR3 DNA is TGCGCCAGCAGCTCCCCGACTAGCCAAGAGACCCAGTACTTC. Its protein product is CASSSPTSQETQYF. Based on the CDR3 plus reference TRBV5-1 and TRBJ2-5, the full variable domain is KAGVTQTPRYLIKTRGQQVTLSCSPISGHRSVSWYQQTPGQGLQFLFEYFSETQRNKGNFPGRFSGRQFSNSRSEMNVSTLELGDSALYLCASSSPTSQETQYFGPGTRLLVL.

The chain links TRBV6-6 to TRBJ1-5; unclear D gene. Per germline, CDR1 MNHNY and CDR2 SVGAGI (reference sequence). V lost 6 bases, J lost 6 bases, and 15 bases lay in between. CDR3 size: 14 residues. The CDR3 sequence is CASSFTTSGQPQHF. The CDR3 coding sequence is TGTGCCAGCAGCTTCACCACCAGCGGTCAGCCCCAGCATTTT.

This chain uses TRBV7-3 with TRBJ2-3; unclear D gene. The CDR3 contains 14 residues. Trimming shortened V by 2 bases and J by 1 base, and 7 bases separated the two germline ends. Germline-derived CDR1 and CDR2 are SGHTA and FQGTGA. CDR3 sequence: CASSLLPGTDTQYF. The CDR3, as DNA: TGTGCCAGCAGCTTACTTCCGGGCACAGATACGCAGTATTTT.

The chain uses TRBV18 and TRBJ1-3, with D unresolved. V was trimmed by 2 bases and J by 2 bases, leaving 10 bases between them. Germline-derived CDR1 and CDR2 are KGHSH and LQKENI. CDR3 length: 15 residues. The CDR3 reads CASSPDRKTGNTIYF. In DNA form, the CDR3 reads TGTGCCAGCTCACCAGACCGAAAAACTGGAAACACCATATATTTT.

The chain combines TRBV28 with TRBJ1-5, with D possibly matching TRBD1 (6 bases). V lost 7 bases and J lost 2, with 18 bases in between. Germline assignment: CDR1 MDHEN and CDR2 SYDVKM. The length of the CDR3 is 16 residues. The DNA for the CDR3 is TGTGCCAGCACCGACGGGGGGGCCTACGGCAATCAGCCCCAGCATTTT. This gives the protein CASTDGGAYGNQPQHF.

The genes are TRBV4-1 and TRBJ1-2, with 8 nucleotides matching TRBD1. This CDR3 is 16 amino acids long. Germline assignment: CDR1 MGHRA and CDR2 YSYEKL. Germline trimming cut 0 bases from V and 8 bases from J; bases unmatched to any gene: 11. The CDR3 DNA is TGCGCCAGCAGCCAAGATCGTTCTACAGGGGGTGGCGGCTACACCTTC. It is translated as CASSQDRSTGGGGYTF.

This clone was seen just once. This chain uses TRBV6-6 with TRBJ1-4, with D possibly being TRBD1 (6 bases). The CDR3 covers 12 residues. V lost 7 bases and J 7 bases, leaving 10 bases between the germline ends. Germline values: CDR1 MNHNY, CDR2 SVGAGI (reference sequence). CDR3 region: CASNRGGEKLFF. The CDR3 nucleotides read TGTGCCAGCAATAGGGGGGGTGAAAAACTGTTTTTT.

The genes are TRBV2 and TRBJ1-1; no reliable D call. V dropped 2 bases and J dropped 3 bases, with 10 bases sitting between them. The germline CDR1 and CDR2 sequences are SNHLY and FYNNEI. The CDR3 has 14 amino acids. The CDR3 loop is CASSERGLYTEAFF. In nucleotides, the CDR3 is TGTGCCAGCAGTGAACGGGGATTATACACTGAAGCTTTCTTT.

The genes are TRBV18 and TRBJ1-6, with D maybe TRBD1 (6 bases). The CDR3 has 15 residues. Germline CDR1 KGHSH, CDR2 LQKENI. V lost 3 bases and J 4 bases, leaving 10 bases between the germline ends. DNA of the CDR3: TGTGCCAGCTCACCGGGAGGGGGGTATAATTCACCCCTCCACTTT. Translating gives CASSPGGGYNSPLHF.

This chain uses TRBV5-1 with TRBJ1-1, with D maybe TRBD1 (6 bases). CDR3 length: 15 amino acids. Trimming took off 4 bases at V and 3 bases at J, with 16 bases between the two ends. CDR1 and CDR2 from the germline V gene are SGHRS and YFSETQ. The CDR3 is CASSRGGGEDTEAFF. The CDR3 nucleotides are TGCGCCAGCAGCCGTGGGGGCGGGGAGGACACTGAAGCTTTCTTT.

The chain joins TRBV4-2 to TRBJ1-3; 7 nucleotides match TRBD1. Germline CDR1 reads LGHNA; CDR2 reads YNFKEQ. The CDR3 totals 16 residues. V dropped 4 bases and J dropped 2; count of bases not matched to a gene: 8. The CDR3 here is CASSPTGETAGNTIYF. In DNA form, the CDR3 reads TGTGCCAGCAGCCCTACAGGGGAAACCGCTGGAAACACCATATATTTT.

The J gene is TRBJ1-5, the V gene TRBV19; D gene unclear. The germline V and J ends were trimmed by 3 bases and 2 bases, with 5 bases remaining between them. The CDR3 length is 13 residues. Germline CDR1 LNHDA, CDR2 SQIVND (reference sequence). The CDR3 DNA sequence: TGTGCCAGTAGTATGCAGGGCAATCAGCCCCAGCATTTT. It translates to CASSMQGNQPQHF.

In this sample, this clone turned up once. CDR3 nucleotide sequence: TGCGCCAGCAGCTCAGCGGGGCCCCTCACAGATACGCAGTATTTT. Its translation: CASSSAGPLTDTQYF. The rearrangement joins TRBV10-1 to TRBJ2-3; 7 bases fit TRBD2. CDR3 length equals 15 residues. The germline V gene encodes CDR1 WNHNN and CDR2 SYGVQD (reference sequence). The V and J ends lost 6 bases and 2 bases, in that order; junction bases with no gene match: 8.

The chain has TRBV30 and TRBJ1-1, with D maybe TRBD1 (5 bases). CDR1 and CDR2 from the germline V gene are GTSNPN and SVGIG (reference sequence). The CDR3 has 13 residues. Trimming pared 8 bases from V and 5 bases from J, leaving 18 bases between. CDR3 amino acids: CAAIKGGGTEAFF. In DNA, the CDR3 is TGTGCCGCCATCAAGGGTGGGGGTACTGAAGCTTTCTTT.